The clone carrying this T cell receptor (beta chain) was counted a few times. Its matching antigen is unknown. Hyperthyroidism, newly diagnosed and lasting under 2 months, affected patients aged 18 to 65. Clinicians diagnosed patients from clinical symptoms, serum thyroxine and TRAb, thyroid ultrasound and orbital computed tomography. The data derive from a study of T cells in Graves' hyperthyroidism and ophthalmopathy. General study points: The model made its ophthalmopathy prediction, and onset followed a median about 6.8 months later. Ophthalmopathy stood apart from stable hyperthyroidism in a 13 V-J model.

TCR beta CDR3 regions were amplified from RNA. First-round RT-PCR targeting the TCR CDR3 was performed with the HTBI primer set. MiXCR, applied by TCRdb to the multiplex PCR reads, yields one record per CDR3 protein. The data show a few hundred thousand distinct CDR3 sequences, with 15% to 19% seen just once and 7.3% held by the top ten. Germline V gene data show CDR1 as SGHAT and CDR2 as FQNNGV. Trimming left V 5 bases short and J 12 bases short, with 16 bases between. This CDR3 has 12 amino acids. The V and J genes are TRBV11-2 and TRBJ1-2; D gene unclear. Sequenced sample: blood. This TCR derives from a woman aged 25 to 39 with Graves' hyperthyroidism. For the CDR3, the DNA is TGTGCCAGCAGCCCAGTTCAGTACGGCCACACCTTC. This gives the protein CASSPVQYGHTF. Supplemented by reference TRBV11-2 and TRBJ1-2, the full variable domain reads EAGVAQSPRYKIIEKRQSVAFWCNPISGHATLYWYQQILGQGPKLLIQFQNNGVVDDSQLPKDRFSAERLKGVDSTLKIQPAKLEDSAVYLCASSPVQYGHTFGSGTRLTVV.